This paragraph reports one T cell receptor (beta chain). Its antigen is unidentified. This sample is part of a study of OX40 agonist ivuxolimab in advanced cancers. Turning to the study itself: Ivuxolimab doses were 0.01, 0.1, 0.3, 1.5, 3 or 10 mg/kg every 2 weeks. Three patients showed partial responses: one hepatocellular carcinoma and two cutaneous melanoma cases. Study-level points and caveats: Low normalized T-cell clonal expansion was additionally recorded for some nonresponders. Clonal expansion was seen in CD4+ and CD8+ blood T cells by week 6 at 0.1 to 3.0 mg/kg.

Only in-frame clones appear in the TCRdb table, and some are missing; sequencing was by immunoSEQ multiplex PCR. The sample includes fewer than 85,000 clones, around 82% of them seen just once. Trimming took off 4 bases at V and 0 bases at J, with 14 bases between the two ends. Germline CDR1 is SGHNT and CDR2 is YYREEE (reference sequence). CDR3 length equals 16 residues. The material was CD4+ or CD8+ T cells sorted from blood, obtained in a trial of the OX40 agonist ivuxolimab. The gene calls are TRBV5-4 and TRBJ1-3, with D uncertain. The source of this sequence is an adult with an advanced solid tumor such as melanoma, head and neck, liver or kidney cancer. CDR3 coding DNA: TGTGCCAGCAGCATCCCGGGAGGCGCCTCTGGAAACACCATATATTTT. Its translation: CASSIPGGASGNTIYF.